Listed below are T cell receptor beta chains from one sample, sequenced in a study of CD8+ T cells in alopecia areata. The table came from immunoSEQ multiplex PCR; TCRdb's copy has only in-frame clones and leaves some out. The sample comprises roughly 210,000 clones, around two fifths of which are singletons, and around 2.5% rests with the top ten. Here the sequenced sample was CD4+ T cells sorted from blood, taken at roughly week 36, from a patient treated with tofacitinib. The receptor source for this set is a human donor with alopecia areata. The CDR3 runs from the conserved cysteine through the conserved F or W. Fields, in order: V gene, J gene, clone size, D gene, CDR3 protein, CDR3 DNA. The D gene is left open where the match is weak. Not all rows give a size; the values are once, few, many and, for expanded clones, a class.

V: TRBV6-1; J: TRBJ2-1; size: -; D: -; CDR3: CASSEDVEQFF; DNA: TGTGCCAGCAGTGAAGATGTTGAGCAGTTCTTC
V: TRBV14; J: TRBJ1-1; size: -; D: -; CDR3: CASSQAQVYTEAFF; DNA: TGTGCCAGCAGCCAAGCACAGGTTTACACTGAAGCTTTCTTT
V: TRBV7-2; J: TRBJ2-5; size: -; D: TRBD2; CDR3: CASSFTSGKWETQYF; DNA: TGTGCCAGCAGCTTCACTAGCGGGAAATGGGAGACCCAGTACTTC
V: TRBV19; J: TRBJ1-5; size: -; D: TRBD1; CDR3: CASSILGTGLQPQHF; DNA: TGTGCCAGTAGTATCTTGGGGACAGGGCTTCAGCCCCAGCATTTT
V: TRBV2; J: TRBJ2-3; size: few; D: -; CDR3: CASSDPRTQTTDTQYF; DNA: TGTGCCAGCAGTGATCCCCGTACGCAGACCACAGATACGCAGTATTTT
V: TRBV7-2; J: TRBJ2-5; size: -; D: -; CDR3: CASSPTGRDQETQYF; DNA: TGTGCCAGCAGCCCGACAGGAAGGGACCAAGAGACCCAGTACTTC
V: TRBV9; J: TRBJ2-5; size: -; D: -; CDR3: CASSVGGTGETQYF; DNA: TGTGCCAGCAGCGTAGGCGGGACCGGAGAGACCCAGTACTTC
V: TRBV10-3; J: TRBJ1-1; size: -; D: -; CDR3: CAITGRQGLNTEAFF; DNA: TGTGCCATCACCGGACGGCAGGGGCTAAACACTGAAGCTTTCTTT
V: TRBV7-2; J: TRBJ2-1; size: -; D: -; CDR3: CASSLGGTSYNEQFF; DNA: TGTGCCAGCAGCTTAGGCGGGACCTCCTACAATGAGCAGTTCTTC
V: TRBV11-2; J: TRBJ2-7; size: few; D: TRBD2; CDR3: CASRQTSGSPYEQYF; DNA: TGTGCCAGCAGACAGACTAGCGGGAGTCCCTACGAGCAGTACTTC
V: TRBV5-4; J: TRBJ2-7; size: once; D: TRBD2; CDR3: CASSLGKGLGRYEQYF; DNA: TGTGCCAGCAGCTTAGGAAAGGGACTAGGGCGTTACGAGCAGTACTTC
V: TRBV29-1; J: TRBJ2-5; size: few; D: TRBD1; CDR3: CSVAGQGGETQYF; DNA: TGCAGCGTTGCGGGACAGGGTGGAGAGACCCAGTACTTC
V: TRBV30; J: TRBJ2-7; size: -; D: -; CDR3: CAWTRTNEQYF; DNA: TGTGCCTGGACCCGGACTAACGAGCAGTACTTC
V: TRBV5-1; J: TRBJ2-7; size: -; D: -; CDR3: CASSSGTLTYEQYF; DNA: TGCGCCAGCAGCTCCGGGACACTAACCTACGAGCAGTACTTC
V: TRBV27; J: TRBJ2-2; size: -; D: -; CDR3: CASSQRGGTTGELFF; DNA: TGTGCCAGCAGTCAAAGGGGGGGAACCACCGGGGAGCTGTTTTTT
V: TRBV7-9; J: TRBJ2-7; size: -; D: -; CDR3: CASSFGRYEQYF; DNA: TGTGCCAGCAGCTTTGGTAGATACGAGCAGTACTTC
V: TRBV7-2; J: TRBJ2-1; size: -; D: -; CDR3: CASSLDPSVTYNEQFF; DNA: TGTGCCAGCAGCTTGGATCCTAGCGTAACCTACAATGAGCAGTTCTTC
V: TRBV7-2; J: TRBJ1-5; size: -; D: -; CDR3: CASSWVGRPQHF; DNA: TGTGCCAGCAGCTGGGTAGGGCGGCCCCAGCATTTT
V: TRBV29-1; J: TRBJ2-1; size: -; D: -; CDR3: CSVGGLGNNEQFF; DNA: TGCAGCGTTGGGGGACTGGGGAACAATGAGCAGTTCTTC
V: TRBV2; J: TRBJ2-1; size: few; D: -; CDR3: CASSISSDSYNEQFF; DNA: TGTGCCAGCAGTATCTCTTCCGATTCCTACAATGAGCAGTTCTTC
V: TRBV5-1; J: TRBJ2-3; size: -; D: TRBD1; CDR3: CASSLRTTGGITDTQYF; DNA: TGCGCCAGCAGCCTTCGAACCACAGGGGGTATTACAGATACGCAGTATTTT
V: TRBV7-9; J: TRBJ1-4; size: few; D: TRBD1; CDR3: CASSLRTGERGEKLFF; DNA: TGTGCCAGCAGCTTACGGACAGGGGAAAGAGGGGAAAAACTGTTTTTT
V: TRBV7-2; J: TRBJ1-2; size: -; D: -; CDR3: CASSLALTRGRYGYTF; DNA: TGTGCCAGCAGCTTAGCGCTTACAAGGGGACGCTATGGCTACACCTTC
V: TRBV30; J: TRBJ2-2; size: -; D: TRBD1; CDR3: CAWSSLTGGFTGELFF; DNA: TGTGCCTGGAGTTCGCTGACAGGGGGCTTCACCGGGGAGCTGTTTTTT
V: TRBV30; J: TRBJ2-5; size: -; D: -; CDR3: CAWSVLGSETQYF; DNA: TGTGCCTGGAGTGTATTAGGCTCCGAGACCCAGTACTTC
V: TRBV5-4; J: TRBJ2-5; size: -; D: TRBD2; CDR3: CASGLAGVETQYF; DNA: TGTGCCAGCGGACTAGCGGGAGTAGAGACCCAGTACTTC
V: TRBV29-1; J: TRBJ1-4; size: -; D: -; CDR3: CSASGGATNEKLFF; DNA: TGCAGCGCCTCGGGTGGCGCAACTAATGAAAAACTGTTTTTT
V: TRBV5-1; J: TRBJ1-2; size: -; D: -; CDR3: CAGSPGGSGFNYGYTF; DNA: TGCGCCGGCAGCCCTGGCGGATCCGGGTTTAACTATGGCTACACCTTC
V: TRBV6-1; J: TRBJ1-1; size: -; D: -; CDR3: CATIARQMGEAFF; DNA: TGTGCCACTATAGCCCGCCAGATGGGCGAAGCTTTCTTT